These T cell receptor beta chains were read from a single sample in a study of T-cell reconstitution after alpha-beta-depleted transplantation in children. Via MiXCR, TCRdb re-called the PCR reads, giving one row per CDR3 protein. The sample holds hundreds of thousands of distinct CDR3 sequences, about 12% seen once. The sample was PBMCs, taken before TCRalphabeta/CD19-depleted stem cell transplant. Every receptor here comes from a girl aged 2-10 years with congenital amegakaryocytic thrombocytopenia, due to receive a stem cell transplant. CDR3s include the opening cysteine and the closing phenylalanine or tryptophan. A D gene is named only where the DNA matches it firmly. For some rows the clone size is stated as once, few or many, or as a class when expanded; others skip it.

J: TRBJ2-7
size: few
V: TRBV18
D: -
DNA: TGTGCCAGCTCACCACCGGTCCCAGAGTACGAGCAGTACTTC
CDR3: CASSPPVPEYEQYF

J: TRBJ1-6
size: -
V: TRBV20-1
D: -
DNA: TGCAGTGCTAGAGCGGGACAAGCTAATTCACCCCTCCACTTT
CDR3: CSARAGQANSPLHF

J: TRBJ2-2
size: -
V: TRBV29-1
D: -
DNA: TGCAGCGTTATTGCCCCGAACACCGGGGAGCTGTTTTTT
CDR3: CSVIAPNTGELFF

J: TRBJ1-2
size: few
V: TRBV7-9
D: -
DNA: TGTGCCAGCAGCTTAGCCCCTCGGCCCAACTATGGCTACACCTTC
CDR3: CASSLAPRPNYGYTF

J: TRBJ1-1
size: -
V: TRBV7-6
D: -
DNA: TGTGCCAGCAGCCCCTTGACGAACACTGAAGCTTTCTTT
CDR3: CASSPLTNTEAFF

J: TRBJ2-7
size: few
V: TRBV5-1
D: -
DNA: TGCGCCAGCAGCCCGGTCATTAGCGCCCGGTACGAGCAGTACTTC
CDR3: CASSPVISARYEQYF

J: TRBJ2-1
size: many
V: TRBV29-1
D: -
DNA: TGCAGCGTTGACACCTGGGTAGTAGGCCACAATGAGCAGTTCTTC
CDR3: CSVDTWVVGHNEQFF

J: TRBJ2-5
size: many
V: TRBV20-1
D: -
DNA: TGCAGTGCTAGAATATCAAACCAACAAGAGACCCAGTACTTC
CDR3: CSARISNQQETQYF

J: TRBJ2-1
size: -
V: TRBV20-1
D: -
DNA: TGCAGTGCTAGAGCGACAATCGGGAATGAGCAGTTCTTC
CDR3: CSARATIGNEQFF

J: TRBJ1-3
size: many
V: TRBV20-1
D: -
DNA: TGCAGTGCTAGAGTCAGGGGTGGAAACACCATATATTTT
CDR3: CSARVRGGNTIYF

J: TRBJ2-1
size: many
V: TRBV20-1
D: -
DNA: TGCAGTGCTAGACCCTCTTACCCCGAAGGATACAATGAGCAGTTCTTC
CDR3: CSARPSYPEGYNEQFF

J: TRBJ1-5
size: many
V: TRBV5-5
D: -
DNA: TGTGCCAGCAGCTTGTTGCACGGGCGGCAGCCCCAGCATTTT
CDR3: CASSLLHGRQPQHF

J: TRBJ2-7
size: many
V: TRBV5-1
D: -
DNA: TGCGCCAGCAGCTTTGGGGACGTTACCTTCTACGAGCAGTACTTC
CDR3: CASSFGDVTFYEQYF

J: TRBJ1-4
size: -
V: TRBV5-5
D: -
DNA: TGTGCCAGCAGCTTTATCGGGGAGGATGAAAAACTGTTTTTT
CDR3: CASSFIGEDEKLFF

J: TRBJ2-4
size: few
V: TRBV20-1
D: -
DNA: TGCAGTGCGTATAAAGTAGCCAAAAACATTCAGTACTTC
CDR3: CSAYKVAKNIQYF

J: TRBJ2-3
size: -
V: TRBV20-1
D: TRBD1
DNA: TGCAGTGCTACTCCCCGGGACAGGGACCCAGATACGCAGTATTTT
CDR3: CSATPRDRDPDTQYF

J: TRBJ2-1
size: many
V: TRBV3-1
D: -
DNA: TGTGCCAGCAGCCAGGACTTCAATGAGCAGTTCTTC
CDR3: CASSQDFNEQFF

J: TRBJ2-7
size: few
V: TRBV7-8
D: -
DNA: TGTGCCAGCAGCTTAGCGTCTTCCCGGGTTGGGGTCTACGAGCAGTACTTC
CDR3: CASSLASSRVGVYEQYF

J: TRBJ1-1
size: few
V: TRBV4-1
D: -
DNA: TGCGCCAGCACTCAGACGGATAATATATTGAACACTGAAGCTTTCTTT
CDR3: CASTQTDNILNTEAFF

J: TRBJ1-5
size: -
V: TRBV30
D: -
DNA: TGTGCCTGGCAACTGGGGGGGGAGCAGCCCCAGCATTTT
CDR3: CAWQLGGEQPQHF

J: TRBJ1-6
size: -
V: TRBV7-8
D: -
DNA: TGTGCCAGCAGCGACCCTCATTTAGGGAGATCACCCCTCCACTTT
CDR3: CASSDPHLGRSPLHF

J: TRBJ2-3
size: many
V: TRBV20-1
D: -
DNA: TGCAGTGCTAGATTCTCCCCGGGAACGCAGTATTTT
CDR3: CSARFSPGTQYF

J: TRBJ2-1
size: -
V: TRBV7-9
D: TRBD1
DNA: TGTGCCAGCAGCTCCGACAGACAGGGTCTGGTCGATGAGCAGTTCTTC
CDR3: CASSSDRQGLVDEQFF

J: TRBJ2-6
size: -
V: TRBV12-3/TRBV12-4
D: TRBD1
DNA: TGTGCCAGCAGTTTCCGCAGGGGGCCTGGGGCCAACGTCCTGACTTTC
CDR3: CASSFRRGPGANVLTF

J: TRBJ2-1
size: -
V: TRBV5-1
D: TRBD2
DNA: TGCGCCAGCAGCTTGGATGGGACTAGCAACAATGAGCAGTTCTTC
CDR3: CASSLDGTSNNEQFF